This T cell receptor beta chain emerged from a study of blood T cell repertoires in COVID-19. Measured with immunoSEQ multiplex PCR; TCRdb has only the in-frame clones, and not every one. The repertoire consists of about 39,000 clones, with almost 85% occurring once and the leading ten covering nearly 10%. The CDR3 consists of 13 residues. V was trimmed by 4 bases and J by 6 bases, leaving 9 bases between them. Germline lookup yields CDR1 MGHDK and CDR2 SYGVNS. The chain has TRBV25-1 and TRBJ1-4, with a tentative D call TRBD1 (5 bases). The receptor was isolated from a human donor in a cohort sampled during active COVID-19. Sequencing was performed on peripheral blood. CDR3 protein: CASSGGGDEKLFF. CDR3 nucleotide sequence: TGTGCCAGCAGTGGGGGCGGTGATGAAAAACTGTTTTTT.